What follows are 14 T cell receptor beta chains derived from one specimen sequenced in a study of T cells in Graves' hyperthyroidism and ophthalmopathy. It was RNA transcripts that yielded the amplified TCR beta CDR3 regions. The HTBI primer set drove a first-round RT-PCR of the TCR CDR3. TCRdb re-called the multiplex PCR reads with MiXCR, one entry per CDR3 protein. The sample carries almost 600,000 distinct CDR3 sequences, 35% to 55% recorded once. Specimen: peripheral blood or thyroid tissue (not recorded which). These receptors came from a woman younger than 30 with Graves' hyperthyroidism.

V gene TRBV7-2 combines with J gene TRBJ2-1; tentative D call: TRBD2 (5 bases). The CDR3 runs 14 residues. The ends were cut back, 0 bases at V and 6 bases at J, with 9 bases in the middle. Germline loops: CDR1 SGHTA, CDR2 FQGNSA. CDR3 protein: CASSLAGVSNEQFF. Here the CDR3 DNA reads TGTGCCAGCAGCTTAGCGGGAGTGAGCAATGAGCAGTTCTTC.

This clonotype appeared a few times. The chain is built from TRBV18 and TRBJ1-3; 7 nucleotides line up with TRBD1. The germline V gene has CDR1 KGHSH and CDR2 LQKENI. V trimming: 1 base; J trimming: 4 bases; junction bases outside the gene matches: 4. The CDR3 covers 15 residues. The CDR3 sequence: CASSPRSGQGNTIYF. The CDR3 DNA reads TGTGCCAGCTCACCACGTTCGGGACAGGGAAACACCATATATTTT.

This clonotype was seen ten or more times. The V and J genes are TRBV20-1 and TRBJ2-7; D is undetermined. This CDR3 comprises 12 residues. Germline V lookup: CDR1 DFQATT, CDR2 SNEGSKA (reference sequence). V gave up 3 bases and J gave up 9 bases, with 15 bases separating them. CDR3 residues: CSARAGLLAQYF. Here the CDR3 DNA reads TGCAGTGCTAGGGCAGGCCTGCTGGCGCAGTACTTC.

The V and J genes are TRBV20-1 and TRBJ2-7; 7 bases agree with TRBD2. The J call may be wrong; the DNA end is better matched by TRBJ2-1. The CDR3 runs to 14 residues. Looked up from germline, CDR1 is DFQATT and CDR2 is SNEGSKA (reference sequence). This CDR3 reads CSARLAGVSIEQFF. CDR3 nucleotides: TGCAGTGCTAGATTGGCGGGAGTGTCAATTGAGCAGTTCTTC.

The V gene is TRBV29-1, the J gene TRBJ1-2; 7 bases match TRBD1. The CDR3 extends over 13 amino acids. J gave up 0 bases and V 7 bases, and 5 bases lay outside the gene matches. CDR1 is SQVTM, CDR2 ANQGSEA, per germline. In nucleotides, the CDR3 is TGCAGCGCTAGACAGGGCCCTAACTATGGCTACACCTTC. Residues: CSARQGPNYGYTF.

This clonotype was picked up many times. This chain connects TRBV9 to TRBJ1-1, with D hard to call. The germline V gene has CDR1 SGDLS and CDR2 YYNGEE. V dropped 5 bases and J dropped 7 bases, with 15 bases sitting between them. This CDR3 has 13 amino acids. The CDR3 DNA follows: TGTGCCAGCAGTAAAAAGGGTGCCGATGAAGCTTTCTTT. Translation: CASSKKGADEAFF.

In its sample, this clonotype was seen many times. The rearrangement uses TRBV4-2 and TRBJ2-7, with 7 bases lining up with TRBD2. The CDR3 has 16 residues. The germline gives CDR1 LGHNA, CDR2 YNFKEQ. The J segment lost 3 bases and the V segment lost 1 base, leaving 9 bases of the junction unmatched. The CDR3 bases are TGTGCCAGCAGCCAAGTATTGACAAGCGGGAACTACGAGCAGTACTTC. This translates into CASSQVLTSGNYEQYF.

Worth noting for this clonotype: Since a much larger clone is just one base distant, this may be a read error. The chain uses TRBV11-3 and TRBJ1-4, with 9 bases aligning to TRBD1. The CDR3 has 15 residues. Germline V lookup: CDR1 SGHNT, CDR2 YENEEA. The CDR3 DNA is TGTGCCGGCAGCTCGCCGGGACAGGGTAATGAAAAACTGTTTTTT. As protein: CAGSSPGQGNEKLFF.

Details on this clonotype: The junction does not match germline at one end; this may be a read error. CDR3 region: CTSSLFTSGSTEQYF. DNA of the CDR3: TGTACCAGCAGCTTATTTACTAGCGGGAGTACCGAGCAGTACTTC. The chain carries TRBV5-8 and TRBJ2-7, with 11 bases identical to TRBD2. CDR3 length: 15 residues. Per germline, CDR1 SGHTS and CDR2 YDEGEE.

CDR3 sequence reads: CAISGSRGYSGNTIYF. CDR3 in DNA: TGTGCCATCAGTGGGTCAAGGGGATACTCTGGAAACACCATATATTTT. The gene calls are TRBV10-3 and TRBJ1-3; weak D call: TRBD1 (5 bases). The CDR3 contains 16 residues. Per the germline V gene, CDR1 is ENHRY and CDR2 is SYGVKD. Trimming removed 4 bases from V and 0 bases from J, with 13 bases in between.

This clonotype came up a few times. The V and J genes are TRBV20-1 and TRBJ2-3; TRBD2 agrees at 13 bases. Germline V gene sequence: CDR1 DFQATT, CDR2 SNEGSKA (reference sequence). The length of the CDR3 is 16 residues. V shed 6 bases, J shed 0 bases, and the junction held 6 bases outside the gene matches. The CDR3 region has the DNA TGCAGTGCCCGGGGACTAGCGGGGCTGAGCACAGATACGCAGTATTTT. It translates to CSARGLAGLSTDTQYF.

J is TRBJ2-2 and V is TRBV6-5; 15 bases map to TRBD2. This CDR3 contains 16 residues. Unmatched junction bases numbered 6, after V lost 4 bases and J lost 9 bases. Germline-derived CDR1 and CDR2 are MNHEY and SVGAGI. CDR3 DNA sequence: TGTGCCAGCAGTTCCCGGACTAGCGGGAGGGCCCGGGAGCTGTTTTTT. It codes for CASSSRTSGRARELFF.

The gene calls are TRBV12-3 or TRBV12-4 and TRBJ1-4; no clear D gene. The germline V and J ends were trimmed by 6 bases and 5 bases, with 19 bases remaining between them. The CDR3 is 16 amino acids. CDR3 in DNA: TGTGCCAGCAGCCCCGGAGGGCGGATACTGAATGAAAAACTGTTTTTT. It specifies CASSPGGRILNEKLFF.

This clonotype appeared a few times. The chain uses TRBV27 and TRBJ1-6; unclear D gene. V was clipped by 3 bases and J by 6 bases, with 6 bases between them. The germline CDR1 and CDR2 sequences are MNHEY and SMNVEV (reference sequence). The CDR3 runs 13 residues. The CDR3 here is CASSFSGNSPLHF. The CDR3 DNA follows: TGTGCCAGCAGTTTCTCCGGTAATTCACCCCTCCACTTT.